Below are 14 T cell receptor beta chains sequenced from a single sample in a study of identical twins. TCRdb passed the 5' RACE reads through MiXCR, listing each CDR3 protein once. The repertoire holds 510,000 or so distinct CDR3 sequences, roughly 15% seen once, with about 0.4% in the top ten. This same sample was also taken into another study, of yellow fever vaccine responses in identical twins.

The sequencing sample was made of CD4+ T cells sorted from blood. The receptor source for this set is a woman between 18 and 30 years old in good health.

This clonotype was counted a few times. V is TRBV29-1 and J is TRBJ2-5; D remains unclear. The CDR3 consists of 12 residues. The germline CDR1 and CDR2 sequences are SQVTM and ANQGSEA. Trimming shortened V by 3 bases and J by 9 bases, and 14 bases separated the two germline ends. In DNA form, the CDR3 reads TGCAGCGTTGAGGGCGCAACACCAGCCCAGTACTTC. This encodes CSVEGATPAQYF.

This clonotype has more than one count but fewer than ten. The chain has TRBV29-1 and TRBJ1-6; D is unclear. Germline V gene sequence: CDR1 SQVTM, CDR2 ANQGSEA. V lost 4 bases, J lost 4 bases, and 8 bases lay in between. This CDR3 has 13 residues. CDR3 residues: CSVGAQYNSPLHF. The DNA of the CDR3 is TGCAGCGTTGGGGCACAGTATAATTCACCCCTCCACTTT. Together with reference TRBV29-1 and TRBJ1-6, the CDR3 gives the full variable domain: SAVISQKPSRDICQRGTSLTIQCQVDSQVTMMFWYRQQPGQSLTLIATANQGSEATYESGFVIDKFPISRPNLTFSTLTVSNMSPEDSSIYLCSVGAQYNSPLHFGNGTRLTVT.

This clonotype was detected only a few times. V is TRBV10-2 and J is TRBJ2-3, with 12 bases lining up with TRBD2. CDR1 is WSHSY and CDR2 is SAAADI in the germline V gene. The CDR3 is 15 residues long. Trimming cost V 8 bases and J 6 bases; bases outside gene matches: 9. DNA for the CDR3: TGCGCCAGCCTACCGGGCCTAGCGGGAGGGGATACGCAGTATTTT. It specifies CASLPGLAGGDTQYF.

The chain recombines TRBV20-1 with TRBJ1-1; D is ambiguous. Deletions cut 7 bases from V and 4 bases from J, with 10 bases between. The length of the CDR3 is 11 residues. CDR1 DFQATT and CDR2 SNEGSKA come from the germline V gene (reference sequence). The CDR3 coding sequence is TGCAGTGGCCTAGACGGCACTGAAGCTTTCTTT. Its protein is CSGLDGTEAFF.

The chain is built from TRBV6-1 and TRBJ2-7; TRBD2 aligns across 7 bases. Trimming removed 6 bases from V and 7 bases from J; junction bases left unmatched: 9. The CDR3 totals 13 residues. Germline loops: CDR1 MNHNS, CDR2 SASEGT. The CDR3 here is CASSPAGQVEQYV. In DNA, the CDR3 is TGTGCCAGCAGCCCAGCGGGGCAGGTAGAGCAGTACGTC.

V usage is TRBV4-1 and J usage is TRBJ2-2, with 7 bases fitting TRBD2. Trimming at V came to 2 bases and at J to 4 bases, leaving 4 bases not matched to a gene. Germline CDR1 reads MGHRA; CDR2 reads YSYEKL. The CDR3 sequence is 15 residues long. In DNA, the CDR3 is TGCGCCAGCAGCCAAAGGGAGGGCGGCACCGGGGAGCTGTTTTTT. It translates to CASSQREGGTGELFF.

CDR3 amino acids: CASSISFTGELFF. The CDR3 DNA is TGTGCCAGCAGTATTTCTTTCACCGGGGAGCTGTTTTTT. The chain couples TRBV2 to TRBJ2-2, with unresolved D. CDR3 size: 13 residues. Per the germline V gene, CDR1 is SNHLY and CDR2 is FYNNEI. With 5 bases removed from V and 4 bases from J, the gap between germline ends came to 8 bases.

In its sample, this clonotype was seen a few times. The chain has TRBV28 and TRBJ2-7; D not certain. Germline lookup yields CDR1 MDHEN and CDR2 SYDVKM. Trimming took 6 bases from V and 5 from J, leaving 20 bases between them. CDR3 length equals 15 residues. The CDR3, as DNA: TGTGCCAGCAGCGTTACCTACGGGTCAGTTAACGAGCAGTACTTC. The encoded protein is CASSVTYGSVNEQYF.

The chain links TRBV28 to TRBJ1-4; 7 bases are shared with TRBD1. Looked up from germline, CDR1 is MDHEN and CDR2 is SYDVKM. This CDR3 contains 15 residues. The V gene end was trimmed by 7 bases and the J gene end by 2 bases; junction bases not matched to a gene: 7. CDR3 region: CASKNTGATNEKLFF. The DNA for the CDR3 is TGTGCCAGCAAAAATACAGGGGCTACTAATGAAAAACTGTTTTTT. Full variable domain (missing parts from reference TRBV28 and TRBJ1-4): DVKVTQSSRYLVKRTGEKVFLECVQDMDHENMFWYRQDPGLGLRLIYFSYDVKMKEKGDIPEGYSVSREKKERFSLILESASTNQTSMYLCASKNTGATNEKLFFGSGTQLSVL.

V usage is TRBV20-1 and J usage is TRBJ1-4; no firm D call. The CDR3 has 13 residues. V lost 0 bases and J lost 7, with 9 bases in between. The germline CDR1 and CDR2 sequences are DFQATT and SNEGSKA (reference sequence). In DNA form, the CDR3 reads TGCAGTGCTAGAGATCCTCTAGGTGAAAAACTGTTTTTT. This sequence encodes CSARDPLGEKLFF.

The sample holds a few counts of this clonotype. CDR3 bases: TGTGCCAGCATCAAAACGGGGCTTTCGAGCTCTGGGGCCAACGTCCTGACTTTC. Its protein product is CASIKTGLSSSGANVLTF. V usage is TRBV11-2 and J usage is TRBJ2-6; D might be TRBD1 or TRBD2, each matching 5 bases. Trimming pared 7 bases from V and 0 bases from J, leaving 19 bases between. CDR3 length: 18 amino acids. Germline V gene lookup returns CDR1 SGHAT and CDR2 FQNNGV.

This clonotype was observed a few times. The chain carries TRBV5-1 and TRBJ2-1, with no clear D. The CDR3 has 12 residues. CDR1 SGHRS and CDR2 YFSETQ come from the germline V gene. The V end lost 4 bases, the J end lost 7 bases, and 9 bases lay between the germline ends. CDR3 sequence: CASSRERNEQFF. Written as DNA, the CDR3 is TGCGCCAGCAGCCGAGAAAGGAATGAGCAGTTCTTC.

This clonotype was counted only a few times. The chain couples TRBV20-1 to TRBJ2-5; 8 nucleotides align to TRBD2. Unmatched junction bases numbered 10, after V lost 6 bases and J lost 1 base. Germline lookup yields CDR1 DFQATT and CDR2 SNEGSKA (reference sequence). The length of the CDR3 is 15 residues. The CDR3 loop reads CSARWTSSTQETQYF. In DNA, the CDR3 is TGCAGTGCCCGTTGGACTAGCAGTACCCAAGAGACCCAGTACTTC.

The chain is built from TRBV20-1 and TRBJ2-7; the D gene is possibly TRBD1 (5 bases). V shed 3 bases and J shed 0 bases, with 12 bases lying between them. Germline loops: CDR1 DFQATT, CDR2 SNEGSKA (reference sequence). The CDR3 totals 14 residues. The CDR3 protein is CSARTDFSSYEQYV. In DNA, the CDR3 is TGCAGTGCTAGGACAGATTTTAGCTCCTACGAGCAGTACGTC.